These 30 T cell receptor beta chains were sequenced from one sample in a study of T cells in Graves' hyperthyroidism and ophthalmopathy. What was amplified from RNA transcripts were TCR beta CDR3 regions. First-round RT-PCR targeting the TCR CDR3 was performed with the HTBI primer set. TCRdb called the multiplex PCR reads again in MiXCR, with one record for every CDR3 protein. The sample comprises approximately 560,000 distinct CDR3 sequences, around 42% of which are singletons, and roughly 8.2% rests with the top ten. Sequences were obtained from peripheral blood or thyroid tissue (not recorded which). All receptors come from a woman aged 18-29 years with Graves' hyperthyroidism.

This clonotype occurred once. Mismatch with germline at one junction end may stem from a read error. CDR3 sequence reads: CASSLGTGVYKQYF. The CDR3 nucleotides are TGTGCCAGCAGCTTAGGAACAGGGGTCTACAAGCAGTACTTC. The rearrangement uses TRBV7-2 and TRBJ2-7, with TRBD1 matching 7 bases. Germline values: CDR1 SGHTA, CDR2 FQGNSA. The CDR3 loop spans 14 amino acids.

The genes are TRBV9 and TRBJ2-7; TRBD2 matches at 12 bases. TRBJ2-1 matches the DNA end more closely, so the J call is doubtful. Germline assignment: CDR1 SGDLS and CDR2 YYNGEE. The CDR3 has 14 amino acids. As DNA, the CDR3 is TGTGCCAGCAGCCTAGCGGGAGGGATGGATGAGCAGTTCTTC. This encodes CASSLAGGMDEQFF.

This clonotype was detected many times. The V and J genes are TRBV10-3 and TRBJ1-1, with D perhaps matching TRBD1 (5 bases). The V end lost 6 bases, the J end lost 7 bases, and 12 bases lay between the germline ends. The CDR3 extends over 12 amino acids. Germline lookup yields CDR1 ENHRY and CDR2 SYGVKD. CDR3 protein: CAISAGTVEAFF. CDR3 coding DNA: TGTGCCATCAGCGCCGGGACGGTTGAAGCTTTCTTT.

The V call is TRBV12-3 or TRBV12-4, the J call TRBJ1-4, with D perhaps TRBD1 (5 bases). CDR3 length: 17 residues. The V end was cut by 6 bases, the J end by 5 bases, with 22 bases between. The CDR3 sequence is CASSPSLPGTANEKLFF. The CDR3 DNA follows: TGTGCCAGCAGCCCCAGCCTTCCCGGGACGGCCAATGAAAAACTGTTTTTT.

Notes on this clonotype: Mismatch with germline at one junction end may stem from a read error. V is TRBV12-3 or TRBV12-4 and J is TRBJ2-2; maybe TRBD2 (6 bases). The CDR3 extends over 14 amino acids. The CDR3 region is CASSPERDTGELFF. The CDR3 DNA reads as TGCGCCAGCAGTCCGGAGCGGGACACCGGGGAGCTGTTTTTT.

CDR3 residues: CASSLSGLDTEAFF. CDR3 DNA sequence: TGTGCCAGCAGCTTATCGGGTTTGGACACTGAAGCTTTCTTT. The chain combines TRBV7-9 with TRBJ1-1; no clear D gene. The germline gives CDR1 SEHNR, CDR2 FQNEAQ (reference sequence). This CDR3 is built from 14 residues. Between the trimmed V and J ends, which lost 2 bases and 3 bases, there was a span of 10 bases. Based on the CDR3 plus reference TRBV7-9 and TRBJ1-1, the full variable domain is DTGVSQNPRHKITKRGQNVTFRCDPISEHNRLYWYRQTLGQGPEFLTYFQNEAQLEKSRLLSDRFSAERPKGSFSTLEIQRTEQGDSAMYLCASSLSGLDTEAFFGQGTRLTVV.

J is TRBJ2-5 and V is TRBV2; 12 nucleotides agree with TRBD1. V lost 2 bases and J lost 7; bases outside the gene matches: 11. Per the germline V gene, CDR1 is SNHLY and CDR2 is FYNNEI. This CDR3 comprises 17 residues. In nucleotides, the CDR3 is TGTGCCAGCAGTGAAATCCCAAGGGACAGGGGGCATGGGACCCAGTACTTC. Amino acid sequence: CASSEIPRDRGHGTQYF.

The J gene is TRBJ1-2, the V gene TRBV20-1, with D perhaps TRBD1 (6 bases). The CDR3 contains 15 residues. CDR1 and CDR2 from the germline V gene are DFQATT and SNEGSKA (reference sequence). Trimming stripped 0 bases from V and 4 bases from J, with 15 bases between. CDR3: CSARDFLGGGYGYTF. The CDR3 bases are TGCAGTGCTAGAGATTTTTTGGGGGGCGGCTATGGCTACACCTTC.

This chain uses TRBV29-1 with TRBJ2-5; possibly TRBD1 for D (6 bases). CDR3 length equals 13 residues. With 4 bases removed from V and 4 bases from J, the gap between germline ends came to 13 bases. Germline V gene data show CDR1 as SQVTM and CDR2 as ANQGSEA. The CDR3 here is CSVVSGVGETQYF. The DNA of the CDR3 is TGCAGCGTTGTTTCAGGGGTCGGAGAGACCCAGTACTTC.

The V gene is TRBV27, the J gene TRBJ1-4; no definite D call. Per germline, CDR1 MNHEY and CDR2 SMNVEV (reference sequence). The CDR3 length is 12 residues. Trimming shortened V by 7 bases and J by 6 bases, and 9 bases separated the two germline ends. This chain's CDR3 is CASKTGDEKLFF. The DNA for the CDR3 is TGTGCCAGCAAAACTGGGGATGAAAAACTGTTTTTT. The variable domain in full, with the rest retrieved from reference TRBV27 and TRBJ1-4, is EAQVTQNPRYLITVTGKKLTVTCSQNMNHEYMSWYRQDPGLGLRQIYYSMNVEVTDKGDVPEGYKVSRKEKRNFPLILESPSPNQTSLYFCASKTGDEKLFFGSGTQLSVL.

The gene calls are TRBV20-1 and TRBJ1-2; no clear D. CDR1 is DFQATT and CDR2 is SNEGSKA in the germline V gene (reference sequence). This CDR3 spans 13 amino acids. V dropped 2 bases and J dropped 4 bases, with 11 bases sitting between them. The CDR3 protein is CSARPPPVYGYTF. CDR3 DNA sequence: TGCAGTGCTAGACCCCCCCCGGTCTATGGCTACACCTTC.

This clonotype has ten or more counts. The chain uses TRBV7-9 and TRBJ1-2; D unresolved. This CDR3 spans 14 amino acids. V was cut by 1 base and J by 2 bases, with 8 bases left in between. The germline V gene encodes CDR1 SEHNR and CDR2 FQNEAQ (reference sequence). The CDR3: CASSLGSGNYGYTF. The CDR3 nucleotides are TGTGCCAGCAGCTTAGGCAGCGGAAACTATGGCTACACCTTC.

V is TRBV4-3 and J is TRBJ1-4, with D possibly matching TRBD1 (5 bases). The V gene lost 0 bases and the J gene lost 13 bases, with 15 bases spanning the gap. The CDR3 runs to 14 residues. In germline, CDR1 is LGHNA, CDR2 YSLEER. The CDR3 protein is CASSQEWKSGPLFF. In DNA, the CDR3 is TGCGCCAGCAGCCAAGAGTGGAAATCAGGGCCACTGTTTTTT.

This rearrangement joins TRBV6-1 to TRBJ1-1, with 8 nucleotides matching TRBD1. Germline V gene sequence: CDR1 MNHNS, CDR2 SASEGT. This CDR3 has 15 amino acids. V was clipped by 4 bases and J by 6 bases; unmatched bases: 10. The CDR3 coding sequence is TGTGCCAGCAGTGGTTGGACAGGGAAGGGCTCTGAAGCTTTCTTT. Translating gives CASSGWTGKGSEAFF.

V and J are TRBV28 and TRBJ2-7, with D tentatively TRBD2 (7 bases). The germline gives CDR1 MDHEN, CDR2 SYDVKM. This CDR3 region has 15 residues. Trimming stripped 5 bases from V and 4 bases from J, with 18 bases between. This CDR3 reads CASSPDAGARYEQYF. CDR3 in DNA: TGTGCCAGCAGTCCAGACGCGGGGGCGCGTTACGAGCAGTACTTC.

The CDR3 nucleotides are TGCAGTGCTAGAGCCGGGAGTCACGGGGAGCTGTTTTTT. Amino acids: CSARAGSHGELFF. The chain recombines TRBV20-1 with TRBJ2-2; D possibly corresponds to TRBD2 (6 bases). Trimming removed 1 base at V and 7 bases at J, with 10 bases between. Germline CDR1 reads DFQATT; CDR2 reads SNEGSKA (reference sequence). This CDR3 is built from 13 residues.

This sequence joins TRBV7-3 and TRBJ2-5; maybe TRBD2 (5 bases). This CDR3 is built from 16 residues. Germline V gene data show CDR1 as SGHTA and CDR2 as FQGTGA. Trimming cost V 1 base and J 5 bases, with 17 bases left between them. The CDR3 reads CASSLIADIGMETQYF. The CDR3 DNA reads as TGTGCCAGCAGCTTAATTGCCGACATCGGGATGGAGACCCAGTACTTC.

With regard to this clonotype: A much larger clone differs from this one at a single base, so this may be a read error. The chain couples TRBV9 to TRBJ2-2; D is possibly TRBD1 (5 bases). CDR1 is SGDLS and CDR2 is YYNGEE in the germline V gene. The CDR3 consists of 15 residues. V lost 4 bases and J 4 bases, leaving 14 bases between the germline ends. The DNA for the CDR3 is TGTGCCAGCAGCTTAAGGTCACAGGCCACCGGGGAGCTGTTTTTT. This encodes CASSLRSQATGELFF.

The chain combines TRBV2 with TRBJ2-5, with D uncertain. The germline V and J ends were trimmed by 5 bases and 2 bases, with 12 bases remaining between them. The CDR3 covers 14 residues. Germline V gene data show CDR1 as SNHLY and CDR2 as FYNNEI. The CDR3 bases are TGTGCCAGCAGTTTATTCAGTTATCAAGAGACCCAGTACTTC. Translation gives CASSLFSYQETQYF.

A word on this clonotype: Its ends do not fully match the called genes, so a read error is possible. This chain uses TRBV19 with TRBJ1-4; D not certain. The V gene's germline CDR1 is LNHDA and CDR2 SQIVND (reference sequence). The CDR3 is made up of 13 amino acids. This CDR3 reads CASSIRENEELFF. DNA of the CDR3: TGTGCCAGTAGTATCCGGGAGAATGAAGAACTGTTTTTT.

The chain links TRBV5-1 to TRBJ2-5, with 12 bases that match TRBD2. CDR3 length equals 15 residues. The V segment lost 5 bases and the J segment 5 bases; nucleotides outside the gene matches: 7. The germline V gene encodes CDR1 SGHRS and CDR2 YFSETQ. In DNA form, the CDR3 reads TGCGCCAGCAGGGCTAGCGGGAGGGCCCTGGAGACCCAGTACTTC. This gives the protein CASRASGRALETQYF.

This clonotype was seen more than once but under ten times. The V and J genes are TRBV9 and TRBJ1-1, with D unresolved. The CDR3 is 14 residues long. V was pared by 4 bases and J by 2 bases, with 12 bases between. Germline assignment: CDR1 SGDLS and CDR2 YYNGEE. Written as DNA, the CDR3 is TGTGCCAGCAGCACTCGACCGGTTAACACTGAAGCTTTCTTT. Its protein product is CASSTRPVNTEAFF.

Ten or more counts support this clonotype. The rearrangement joins TRBV7-8 to TRBJ2-2; 7 bases agree with TRBD2. Germline CDR1 is SGHVS and CDR2 is FQNEAQ. V shed 3 bases, J shed 6 bases, and the junction held 7 bases outside the gene matches. The CDR3 runs to 15 residues. CDR3 region: CASSLGGSGAGELFF. In nucleotides, the CDR3 is TGTGCCAGCAGCTTGGGCGGGAGTGGAGCCGGGGAGCTGTTTTTT.

This clonotype has more than one count but fewer than ten. V usage is TRBV2 and J usage is TRBJ2-5; weak D call: TRBD1 (5 bases). Judging by the DNA end, TRBJ2-7 fits better; the J call may be wrong. CDR1 and CDR2 from the germline V gene are SNHLY and FYNNEI. This CDR3 spans 11 amino acids. The CDR3 DNA is TGTGCCAGCCTGGGGCCCCGCGAGCAGTACTTC. This gives the protein CASLGPREQYF.

This clonotype was observed a single time. The chain links TRBV7-2 to TRBJ2-7; either TRBD1 or TRBD2 may fit D (6 bases each). The CDR3 sequence is 14 residues long. Trimming removed 6 bases from V and 6 bases from J, with 18 bases in between. The germline V gene encodes CDR1 SGHTA and CDR2 FQGNSA. The CDR3 DNA follows: TGTGCCAGCAGAACCGGGACCGGGGGCTCCGAGCAGTACTTC. Amino acid sequence: CASRTGTGGSEQYF.

This chain uses TRBV10-2 with TRBJ1-5, with D possibly being TRBD1 (6 bases). Germline loops: CDR1 WSHSY, CDR2 SAAADI. The CDR3 contains 16 residues. Deletions cut 3 bases from V and 0 bases from J, with 12 bases between. The CDR3 DNA follows: TGCGCCAGCAGTGAAGACAGGATCTATAGCAATCAGCCCCAGCATTTT. Its protein product is CASSEDRIYSNQPQHF.

In regard to this clonotype: This clone may be a read error of a much larger clone one base away. The CDR3 end shows no conserved phenylalanine or tryptophan, and so a read error is likely. This rearrangement joins TRBV29-1 to TRBJ1-1; 7 nucleotides line up with TRBD1. The CDR3 consists of 12 residues. V lost 2 bases to trimming and J lost 4 bases; unmatched junction nucleotides: 1. Germline V CDR1 and CDR2: SQVTM, ANQGSEA. CDR3 coding DNA: TGCAGCGTTGAAAACAGGGGCACTGAAGCTTTCTCT. Its protein is CSVENRGTEAFS.

This clonotype has more than one count but fewer than ten. The CDR3 DNA reads TGTGCCAGCAGCTTAGCGGGGCTAGCGGACTCCTACGAGCAGTACTTC. This sequence encodes CASSLAGLADSYEQYF. This rearrangement joins TRBV7-3 to TRBJ2-7, with 7 bases matching TRBD2. CDR3 length equals 16 residues. V lost 2 bases to trimming and J lost 0 bases; unmatched junction nucleotides: 7. Germline V gene lookup returns CDR1 SGHTA and CDR2 FQGTGA.

The rearrangement joins TRBV7-2 to TRBJ1-5, with D perhaps matching TRBD1 (5 bases). The length of the CDR3 is 17 residues. CDR1 and CDR2 from the germline V gene are SGHTA and FQGNSA. The V end was cut by 5 bases, the J end by 2 bases, with 19 bases between. The CDR3 region has the DNA TGTGCCAGCAGCCCTGTAACCCGGGGCAGGGGCAATCAGCCCCAGCATTTT. Protein sequence: CASSPVTRGRGNQPQHF.

The sample holds many counts of this clonotype. The genes are TRBV24-1 and TRBJ1-2; D is undetermined. The germline V gene encodes CDR1 KGHDR and CDR2 SFDVKD. The V end was cut by 4 bases, the J end by 3 bases, with 8 bases between. The CDR3 consists of 13 residues. The CDR3: CATSDGLDYGYTF. CDR3 in DNA: TGTGCCACCAGTGACGGGCTTGACTATGGCTACACCTTC.